Listed below are T cell receptor beta chains from one sample, sequenced in a study of T cell repertoires in cytomegalovirus infection. TCRdb re-analysed the reads in MiXCR, keeping a single row per CDR3 protein. The data contain over 300,000 distinct CDR3 sequences, 9.5% of them singletons. The source material was PBMCs. These receptors were collected from a human donor in good health (CMV status not recorded). Some clones in this sample may be carry-over from other donors' samples. The CDR3 runs from the conserved cysteine through the conserved F or W. Each record gives: V gene, clone size, D gene, J gene, CDR3 DNA, CDR3 protein. D genes are given only for firm matches. Only part of the rows carry a size: once, few, many, or a class if the clone is expanded.

>TRBV7-2|many|TRBD1|TRBJ2-7
TGTGCCAGCAGCTTAGTAAACAGGGGCAACGAGCAGTACTTC
CASSLVNRGNEQYF
>TRBV28|many|.|TRBJ2-1
TGTGCCAGCAGTTTAGGGGGGGGGGGGCTAGTAACTGAGCAGTTCTTC
CASSLGGGGLVTEQFF
>TRBV6-1|.|TRBD2|TRBJ2-7
TGTGCCAGCCAGAAAGCGGGAGGCCCCTACGAGCAGTACTTC
CASQKAGGPYEQYF
>TRBV4-2|few|TRBD1|TRBJ1-5
TGTGCCAGCAGCCATGCGGACAGGGGGGCCCAGCATTTT
CASSHADRGAQHF
>TRBV7-9|few|.|TRBJ2-3
TGTGCCAGCAGCTTAGGATCAGGCGCAGCCACAGATACGCAGTATTTT
CASSLGSGAATDTQYF
>TRBV7-2|few|.|TRBJ1-5
TGTGCCAGCAGCGGAGAGAACCTTAGCAATCAGCCCCAGCATTTT
CASSGENLSNQPQHF
>TRBV6-5|many|.|TRBJ2-7
TGTGCCAGCAGATCATTGTATTCGTCCTACGAGCAGTACTTC
CASRSLYSSYEQYF
>TRBV7-6|many|.|TRBJ1-4
TGTGCCAGCAGCTCACGGATGGGGAAAGAAAAACTGTTTTTT
CASSSRMGKEKLFF
>TRBV5-5|few|.|TRBJ2-3
TGTGCCAGCAGCGTCGACCCAGGTAGAACGCAGTATTTT
CASSVDPGRTQYF
>TRBV7-2|many|.|TRBJ1-1
TGTGCCAGCAGCTTAGTTGGGACCGCCCCTGAAGCTTTCTTT
CASSLVGTAPEAFF
>TRBV7-2|many|TRBD2|TRBJ2-3
TGTGCCAGCAGCTTTAGCGGGACCGCGGGCACAGATACGCAGTATTTT
CASSFSGTAGTDTQYF
>TRBV5-1|.|.|TRBJ2-3
TGCGCCAGCAGCTTGCCAGGGAGTACAGATACGCAGTATTTT
CASSLPGSTDTQYF
>TRBV7-2|many|TRBD1|TRBJ1-1
TGTGCCAGCAGCTTTAGACAGGGGAACACTGAAGCTTTCTTT
CASSFRQGNTEAFF
>TRBV6-2/TRBV6-3|few|.|TRBJ2-7
TGTGCCAGCAGTTCCTTTGAGGCGGGTTTCTCCTACGAGCAGTACTTC
CASSSFEAGFSYEQYF
>TRBV15|few|.|TRBJ2-1
TGTGCCACCAGCTCAATCCCCCCGGCCTCCGAGGAGCAGTTCTTC
CATSSIPPASEEQFF
>TRBV20-1|many|.|TRBJ2-1
TGCAGGGGGGTGGTGGGAAATGAGCAGTTCTTC
CRGVVGNEQFF
>TRBV12-3/TRBV12-4|many|.|TRBJ2-3
TGTGCCAGCAGTCCCCCTTTGGGAGAGGGGAGTGTAACGCAGTATTTT
CASSPPLGEGSVTQYF
>TRBV5-6|many|.|TRBJ1-2
TGTGCCAGCAGCTTGTTAGGACAGTCGTATGGCTACACCTTC
CASSLLGQSYGYTF
>TRBV9|.|.|TRBJ1-1
TGTGCCAGCAGCAGTTGGGGGGGAGCTTTCTTT
CASSSWGGAFF
>TRBV4-3|few|TRBD1|TRBJ1-5
TGCGCCAGCAGCCAAGATTGGGGGGACAGGGTGTATAGCAATCAGCCCCAGCATTTT
CASSQDWGDRVYSNQPQHF
>TRBV2|.|.|TRBJ2-5
TGTGCCAGCAGTGAAGAGAGGACAGCGCAAGAGACCCAGTACTTC
CASSEERTAQETQYF
>TRBV7-9|few|TRBD1|TRBJ2-7
TGTGCCAGTCTACTAGGGGGGACAGGGAACGTCTACGAGCAGTACTTC
CASLLGGTGNVYEQYF
>TRBV7-2|many|.|TRBJ2-7
TGTGCCAGCAACCACGCCTCTTTCTACGAGCAGTACTTC
CASNHASFYEQYF
>TRBV12-5|many|TRBD1|TRBJ1-4
TGTGCTAGTGGTTTGGTCCGGACAGGGGAGGACAGTAATGAAAAACTGTTTTTT
CASGLVRTGEDSNEKLFF
>TRBV9|.|.|TRBJ1-2
TGTGCCAGCAGCGTAGATCAGGGGACTTACTATGGCTACACCTTC
CASSVDQGTYYGYTF
>TRBV7-2|many|TRBD2|TRBJ2-1
TGTGCCAGCAGCTTAGGCCCTAGCGGGAGTCAGAGGGAGCAGTTCTTC
CASSLGPSGSQREQFF
>TRBV6-6|.|TRBD1|TRBJ2-3
TGTGCCAGCAGTGATCCCTGGACAGGTAGCACAGATACGCAGTATTTT
CASSDPWTGSTDTQYF
>TRBV4-3|few|TRBD1|TRBJ1-4
TGCGCCAGCAGCCAAGATTTCAGGGGGGGATATGAAAAACTGTTTTTT
CASSQDFRGGYEKLFF
>TRBV7-2|many|TRBD1|TRBJ2-1
TGTGCCAGCAGCTTAGACAGGGGCCTAATTAATGAGCAGTTCTTC
CASSLDRGLINEQFF
>TRBV6-5|few|TRBD1|TRBJ2-1
TGTGCCAGCAACAACGGGGACAGGGGGAACAATGAGCAGTTCTTC
CASNNGDRGNNEQFF
>TRBV7-2|few|.|TRBJ2-5
TGTGCCAGCAGCTTAGCGCTGGGCAGGGGAGGAGAGACCCAGTACTTC
CASSLALGRGGETQYF
>TRBV5-4|many|.|TRBJ2-1
TGTGCCAGCAGCTTGAATCCGCTCTCGGGCCATGAGCAGTTCTTC
CASSLNPLSGHEQFF
>TRBV7-2|many|TRBD1|TRBJ1-6
TGTGCCAGCAGTTCCGGGACAGGGAATAATTCACCCCTCCACTTT
CASSSGTGNNSPLHF
>TRBV4-3|few|.|TRBJ2-7
TGCGCCAGCAGCCAAGAGGCACCGGGGGAGCAGTACTTC
CASSQEAPGEQYF
>TRBV6-2/TRBV6-3|.|TRBD2|TRBJ2-1
TGTGCCAGCAGTTTTAGCGGGACGAGCTCCTACAATGAGCAGTTCTTC
CASSFSGTSSYNEQFF
>TRBV27|.|.|TRBJ2-2
TGTGCCAGCAGTTTAAAGAACACCGGGGAGCTGTTTTTT
CASSLKNTGELFF
>TRBV7-8|.|TRBD1|TRBJ2-1
TGTGCCAGCAGTGGAGGACAGGTTTCCTACAATGAGCAGTTCTTC
CASSGGQVSYNEQFF
>TRBV24-1|many|TRBD2|TRBJ2-1
TGTGCCTCGTCACTAGCGGGGTACAATGAGCAGTTCTTC
CASSLAGYNEQFF
>TRBV20-1|.|.|TRBJ2-3
TGCAGTGCCCGGACTCAGCGCACAGATACGCAGTATTTT
CSARTQRTDTQYF
>TRBV6-6|many|.|TRBJ1-6
TGTGCCAGCAGTTACGAGTTCGGGGGTTCACCCCTCCACTTT
CASSYEFGGSPLHF
>TRBV2|few|TRBD2|TRBJ2-7
TGTGCCAGCCGGGGACTAGCGGGAGTGGTCCGTTACGAGCAGTACTTC
CASRGLAGVVRYEQYF
>TRBV19|.|.|TRBJ2-1
TGTGCCAGTAGTATAGGGGGGCAGCGATCGAGGAATGAGCAGTTCTTC
CASSIGGQRSRNEQFF
>TRBV5-6|few|TRBD2|TRBJ2-7
TGTGCCAGCAGCTTCCCGGGACGGGGGACTAGCGGGAGAATCGAGCAGTACTTC
CASSFPGRGTSGRIEQYF
>TRBV5-1|.|.|TRBJ2-7
TGCGCCAGCAGTATGGACAGTACCTCCTACGAGCAGTACTTC
CASSMDSTSYEQYF
>TRBV7-6|few|TRBD2|TRBJ2-1
TGTGCCAGCAGCAACGGACTAGCGAGATACAATGAGCAGTTCTTC
CASSNGLARYNEQFF
>TRBV7-2|many|TRBD2|TRBJ2-5
TGTGCCAGCAGCTCAAGCGGGGGGAACCAAGAGACCCAGTACTTC
CASSSSGGNQETQYF
>TRBV7-2|many|.|TRBJ1-2
TGTGCCAGCAGCGGCGAAGGAACAGTAAACTATGGCTACACCTTC
CASSGEGTVNYGYTF
>TRBV6-1|few|TRBD1|TRBJ2-1
TGTGCCAGCAGTGAGGGACAGGGCCTAAGCTCCTACAATGAGCAGTTCTTC
CASSEGQGLSSYNEQFF